A single sample gave rise to the 24 T cell receptor beta chains below, sequenced in a study of shared clonotypes between healthy human individuals. Generated by immunoSEQ multiplex PCR, the TCRdb table keeps only in-frame clones and is missing some. Seen here are about 2.5 million clones, 85% to 95% observed once, and the top ten hold approximately 0.4%. Specimen: naive CD4+ T cells from PBMCs. The subset was: CD45RA+ positively selected. The source is a man in his late teens or twenties in good health. Some clones in this sample may be carry-over from other donors' samples.

The chain carries TRBV7-2 and TRBJ1-3, with D perhaps matching TRBD1 (5 bases). V was cut by 3 bases and J by 0 bases, with 12 bases left in between. CDR1 is SGHTA, CDR2 FQGNSA, per germline. The CDR3 length is 16 residues. DNA of the CDR3: TGTGCCAGCAGCTTCCAGGGAGCCCGCTCTGGAAACACCATATATTTT. Its translation: CASSFQGARSGNTIYF.

This chain joins TRBV5-1 and TRBJ2-3, with 7 bases fitting TRBD2. V trimming: 4 bases; J trimming: 3 bases; junction bases outside the gene matches: 5. The CDR3 extends over 14 amino acids. CDR1 and CDR2 from the germline V gene are SGHRS and YFSETQ. CDR3 protein: CASSVTGGTDTQYF. CDR3 in DNA: TGCGCCAGCAGCGTAACGGGGGGAACAGATACGCAGTATTTT.

The chain has TRBV25-1 and TRBJ1-5; D remains ambiguous. The germline V and J ends were trimmed by 7 bases and 5 bases, with 12 bases remaining between them. Germline V gene lookup returns CDR1 MGHDK and CDR2 SYGVNS. CDR3 length equals 13 residues. In nucleotides, the CDR3 is TGTGCCAGCATCATCTACAGCGATCAGCCCCAGCATTTT. Its translation is CASIIYSDQPQHF. The variable domain in full, with the rest retrieved from reference TRBV25-1 and TRBJ1-5, is EADIYQTPRYLVIGTGKKITLECSQTMGHDKMYWYQQDPGMELHLIHYSYGVNSTEKGDLSSESTVSRIRTEHFPLTLESARPSHTSQYLCASIIYSDQPQHFGDGTRLSIL.

The V call is TRBV5-4, the J call TRBJ1-1; 8 bases line up with TRBD1. The CDR3 is 15 amino acids. The ends lost 3 bases at V and 2 bases at J; junction bases unmatched: 6. Germline V gene lookup returns CDR1 SGHNT and CDR2 YYREEE (reference sequence). CDR3 sequence: CASSSWTGLNTEAFF. CDR3 nucleotide sequence: TGTGCCAGCAGCTCTTGGACAGGGCTCAACACTGAAGCTTTCTTT.

This chain joins TRBV5-7 and TRBJ1-6, with 9 bases lining up with TRBD1. TRBV5-7 is an ORF for which the function is uncertain. This CDR3 comprises 15 residues. After removal of 4 bases from V and 6 bases from J, the junction contained 5 bases not matched to a gene. The CDR3 region is CASSESDRGNSPLHF. Written as DNA, the CDR3 is TGTGCCAGCAGCGAATCGGACAGGGGTAATTCACCCCTCCACTTT.

The chain combines TRBV29-1 with TRBJ2-3; 10 nucleotides agree with TRBD2. Germline CDR1 reads SQVTM; CDR2 reads ANQGSEA. The CDR3 consists of 13 residues. Trimming removed 5 bases from V and 5 bases from J; junction bases left unmatched: 4. The CDR3 sequence: CSVSGRALDTQYF. CDR3 DNA: TGCAGCGTTAGCGGGAGGGCCTTAGATACGCAGTATTTT.

The V gene is TRBV19, the J gene TRBJ2-7; D is possibly TRBD1 (5 bases). V dropped 3 bases and J dropped 7 bases, with 16 bases sitting between them. Germline-derived CDR1 and CDR2 are LNHDA and SQIVND (reference sequence). CDR3 length: 14 residues. CDR3 in DNA: TGTGCCAGTAGTATGGGGCAGTTTTACTCAGAGCAGTACTTC. Translating it yields CASSMGQFYSEQYF. Filled out from reference TRBV19 and TRBJ2-7, the complete variable domain reads DGGITQSPKYLFRKEGQNVTLSCEQNLNHDAMYWYRQDPGQGLRLIYYSQIVNDFQKGDIAEGYSVSREKKESFPLTVTSAQKNPTAFYLCASSMGQFYSEQYFGPGTRLTVT.

This chain uses TRBV7-9 with TRBJ2-3; 8 bases agree with TRBD1. The CDR3 sequence is 17 residues long. Germline-derived CDR1 and CDR2 are SEHNR and FQNEAQ (reference sequence). V lost 2 bases and J lost 1; bases outside the gene matches: 8. CDR3 nucleotide sequence: TGTGCCAGCAGCTTAACACAGGGGGGAGGCCGCACAGATACGCAGTATTTT. This codes for CASSLTQGGGRTDTQYF.

The chain couples TRBV28 to TRBJ1-1, with a tentative D call TRBD1 (6 bases). V lost 6 bases, J lost 7 bases, and 18 bases lay in between. Germline lookup yields CDR1 MDHEN and CDR2 SYDVKM. This CDR3 has 14 amino acids. CDR3 sequence: CASSPGTYSIEAFF. The CDR3 bases are TGTGCCAGCAGCCCCGGGACATACTCGATTGAAGCTTTCTTT.

This clone was recorded only once. The V gene is TRBV2, the J gene TRBJ2-7; D uncertain. In germline, CDR1 is SNHLY, CDR2 FYNNEI. This CDR3 spans 15 amino acids. V was shortened by 1 base and J by 4 bases, with 14 bases between the two germline ends. The CDR3 region is CASSEGVTRPYEQYF. In DNA, the CDR3 is TGTGCCAGCAGTGAAGGGGTGACTCGCCCTTACGAGCAGTACTTC. Supplemented by reference TRBV2 and TRBJ2-7, the full variable domain reads EPEVTQTPSHQVTQMGQEVILRCVPISNHLYFYWYRQILGQKVEFLVSFYNNEISEKSEIFDDQFSVERPDGSNFTLKIRSTKLEDSAMYFCASSEGVTRPYEQYFGPGTRLTVT.

The chain links TRBV28 to TRBJ2-3; 11 positions match TRBD2. The germline CDR1 and CDR2 sequences are MDHEN and SYDVKM. The J segment lost 4 bases and the V segment lost 8 bases, leaving 11 bases of the junction unmatched. The CDR3 contains 16 residues. The CDR3 DNA sequence: TGTGCCAGCCTACCCTGGGATAGCGGGAGGGCAGATACGCAGTATTTT. It yields the protein CASLPWDSGRADTQYF. Drawing the rest from reference TRBV28 and TRBJ2-3, the complete variable domain is DVKVTQSSRYLVKRTGEKVFLECVQDMDHENMFWYRQDPGLGLRLIYFSYDVKMKEKGDIPEGYSVSREKKERFSLILESASTNQTSMYLCASLPWDSGRADTQYFGPGTRLTVL.

The gene calls are TRBV28 and TRBJ1-2, with D perhaps matching TRBD1 (6 bases). This CDR3 is 12 amino acids long. Per the germline V gene, CDR1 is MDHEN and CDR2 is SYDVKM. Trimming shortened V by 2 bases and J by 8 bases, and 9 bases separated the two germline ends. CDR3 in amino acids: CASSLRTDGYTF. The DNA for the CDR3 is TGTGCCAGCAGTTTAAGGACAGACGGCTACACCTTC.

The V gene is TRBV5-4, the J gene TRBJ2-6; TRBD1 matches 7 bases. The CDR3 consists of 16 residues. V was pared by 3 bases and J by 4 bases, with 7 bases of the junction left unmatched. Germline CDR1 and CDR2: SGHNT and YYREEE (reference sequence). CDR3: CASSSSGGAGANVLTF. The CDR3 DNA is TGTGCCAGCAGCTCTTCAGGGGGAGCGGGGGCCAACGTCCTGACTTTC. Based on the CDR3 plus reference TRBV5-4 and TRBJ2-6, the full variable domain is ETGVTQSPTHLIKTRGQQVTLRCSSQSGHNTVSWYQQALGQGPQFIFQYYREEENGRGNFPPRFSGLQFPNYSSELNVNALELDDSALYLCASSSSGGAGANVLTFGAGSRLTVL.

The chain carries TRBV11-3 and TRBJ2-5, with TRBD1 as a possible D gene (5 bases). The CDR3 contains 14 residues. Trimming removed 3 bases from V and 4 bases from J, with 12 bases in between. Germline V gene sequence: CDR1 SGHNT, CDR2 YENEEA. The CDR3 DNA sequence: TGTGCCAGCAGCTTGCGTCAGGGTGGAGAGACCCAGTACTTC. Protein sequence: CASSLRQGGETQYF.

The chain has TRBV7-9 and TRBJ2-1; D is ambiguous. Germline V lookup: CDR1 SEHNR, CDR2 FQNEAQ (reference sequence). The ends were cut back, 3 bases at V and 7 bases at J, with 13 bases in the middle. The CDR3 is made up of 14 amino acids. The CDR3 reads CASSFPLVGNEQFF. The DNA for the CDR3 is TGTGCCAGCAGCTTCCCGCTAGTGGGGAATGAGCAGTTCTTC. The variable domain in full, with the rest retrieved from reference TRBV7-9 and TRBJ2-1, is DTGVSQNPRHKITKRGQNVTFRCDPISEHNRLYWYRQTLGQGPEFLTYFQNEAQLEKSRLLSDRFSAERPKGSFSTLEIQRTEQGDSAMYLCASSFPLVGNEQFFGPGTRLTVL.

Concerning this clone: In the same sample, other DNA sequences code for this CDR3. This sequence joins TRBV6-1 and TRBJ1-1; a weak D match, TRBD1 (5 bases). V was trimmed by 4 bases and J by 4 bases, leaving 10 bases between them. The germline V gene encodes CDR1 MNHNS and CDR2 SASEGT. The CDR3 has 13 amino acids. The CDR3 DNA reads as TGTGCCAGCAGTGTTCAGGGCGGCACTGAAGCTTTCTTT. It is translated as CASSVQGGTEAFF.

The chain's CDR3 is CAISVGFTGQPQHF. Here the CDR3 DNA reads TGTGCCATCAGTGTCGGGTTCACGGGTCAGCCCCAGCATTTT. The gene calls are TRBV10-3 and TRBJ1-5; D is unclear. This CDR3 is built from 14 residues. Trimming took off 4 bases at V and 6 bases at J, with 13 bases between the two ends. Germline-derived CDR1 and CDR2 are ENHRY and SYGVKD.

V gene TRBV27 combines with J gene TRBJ2-5; D remains unclear. From germline, CDR1 is MNHEY and CDR2 SMNVEV (reference sequence). The CDR3 length is 12 residues. Trimming removed 4 bases from V and 1 base from J, with 4 bases in between. The CDR3 bases are TGTGCCAGCAGTTCCAGCCAAGAGACCCAGTACTTC. Translated, it gives CASSSSQETQYF.

A word on this clone: An end of the junction does not agree with germline; a read error may underlie this. The chain couples TRBV10-3 to TRBJ2-1; no clear D. Germline V gene lookup returns CDR1 ENHRY and CDR2 SYGVKD. The CDR3 runs 14 residues. The CDR3 sequence: CAISVHELYTEQFF. The DNA for the CDR3 is TGTGCCATCAGTGTACACGAACTTTACACTGAGCAGTTCTTC.

This chain connects TRBV27 to TRBJ2-3; weak D call: TRBD2 (5 bases). Between the trimmed V and J ends, which lost 6 bases and 5 bases, there was a span of 18 bases. The germline V gene has CDR1 MNHEY and CDR2 SMNVEV (reference sequence). The length of the CDR3 is 15 residues. The CDR3 sequence is CASSRGGANLDTQYF. In nucleotides, the CDR3 is TGTGCCAGCAGCCGGGGTGGTGCAAACCTAGATACGCAGTATTTT.

CDR3 amino acids: CASSQVNIRKTEAFF. DNA of the CDR3: TGTGCCAGCAGCCAAGTTAATATCAGGAAAACTGAAGCTTTCTTT. The V call is TRBV14, the J call TRBJ1-1; D ambiguous. The length of the CDR3 is 15 residues. Germline values: CDR1 SGHDN, CDR2 FVKESK. The V end was cut by 1 base, the J end by 5 bases, with 14 bases between.

The V call is TRBV5-1, the J call TRBJ2-7; 9 nucleotides agree with TRBD1. The CDR3 loop spans 16 amino acids. V shed 4 bases and J 7 bases; nucleotides not matched to a gene: 15. CDR1 and CDR2 from the germline V gene are SGHRS and YFSETQ. CDR3 protein: CASSPQLPGQGYEQYF. Written as DNA, the CDR3 is TGCGCCAGCAGCCCACAACTCCCGGGACAGGGCTATGAGCAGTACTTC.

The chain employs TRBV5-4 and TRBJ1-2; 8 nucleotides agree with TRBD1. The CDR3 extends over 14 amino acids. The germline gives CDR1 SGHNT, CDR2 YYREEE (reference sequence). J gave up 8 bases and V 0 bases, and 6 bases lay outside the gene matches. CDR3 in amino acids: CASSLGPTGEGYTF. CDR3 coding DNA: TGTGCCAGCAGCTTGGGACCGACAGGGGAAGGCTACACCTTC.

V is TRBV19 and J is TRBJ1-2, with unresolved D. Germline lookup yields CDR1 LNHDA and CDR2 SQIVND (reference sequence). V lost 7 bases and J lost 0, with 15 bases in between. CDR3 size: 15 residues. The CDR3 sequence: CASNEATYSNYGYTF. CDR3 nucleotide sequence: TGTGCCAGTAATGAGGCGACTTATTCTAACTATGGCTACACCTTC.